One sample yielded the 5 T cell receptor beta chains listed below, sequenced in a study of spatial heterogeneity in lung cancer. No antigen has been identified for these receptors. General study findings and limits: Tumor mutation counts were tracked by expanded intratumoral alpha and beta TCR counts.

Time point meaning: sample taken at primary tumor resection. MiXCR was run by TCRdb on the 5' RACE reads, yielding one entry per CDR3 protein. This table has 24,000 or so distinct CDR3 sequences, approximately 9% appearing once. The sample here was lung tumor tissue, taken at surgery. Receptor source: a male donor with early-stage non-small cell lung cancer.

This clonotype was counted only a few times. The J gene is TRBJ2-1, the V gene TRBV7-8; D possibly corresponds to TRBD2 (5 bases). The germline V gene has CDR1 SGHVS and CDR2 FQNEAQ. The CDR3 consists of 14 residues. The V end lost 2 bases, the J end lost 9 bases, and 14 bases lay between the germline ends. The CDR3 nucleotides are TGTGCCAGCAGCTTAATCGGACTGACTGGTGAGCAGTTCTTC. Its translation: CASSLIGLTGEQFF.

This clonotype has a count of ten or more. V gene TRBV9 combines with J gene TRBJ2-1, with 10 bases matching TRBD1. The trim removed 3 bases at V and 8 bases at J, leaving 11 bases unmatched. The V gene's germline CDR1 is SGDLS and CDR2 YYNGEE. The CDR3 has 16 amino acids. The CDR3, as DNA: TGTGCCAGCAGCGGAGGCCGGGACAGGGGTTATTATGAGCAGTTCTTC. Translation gives CASSGGRDRGYYEQFF.

This clonotype was seen a handful of times. The rearrangement links TRBV11-2 to TRBJ2-3; 7 positions agree with TRBD2. Germline trimming cut 5 bases from V and 5 bases from J; bases unmatched to any gene: 16. This CDR3 region has 17 residues. Germline CDR1 and CDR2: SGHAT and FQNNGV. CDR3 DNA: TGTGCCAGCAGCCCCTTGCCGGGAGGCGGATTAAGAGATACGCAGTATTTT. As protein: CASSPLPGGGLRDTQYF.

This clonotype turned up a few times. This chain joins TRBV4-1 and TRBJ2-1, with 9 bases fitting TRBD2. With 3 bases clipped from V and 0 bases from J, the junction kept 3 bases outside the gene matches. This CDR3 spans 16 amino acids. Germline V gene data show CDR1 as MGHRA and CDR2 as YSYEKL. CDR3 DNA: TGCGCCAGCAGCCAGAATAGCGGGAGCTCCTACAATGAGCAGTTCTTC. Protein: CASSQNSGSSYNEQFF.

The chain carries TRBV7-2 and TRBJ2-3; 8 bases are a match to TRBD2. The CDR3 is 15 residues long. Germline V gene data show CDR1 as SGHTA and CDR2 as FQGNSA. With V trimmed by 5 bases and J by 5 bases, 9 bases remained unmatched. The CDR3 DNA follows: TGTGCCAGCAGCCTACGGGGGGGCCGGGTAGATACGCAGTATTTT. It specifies CASSLRGGRVDTQYF.